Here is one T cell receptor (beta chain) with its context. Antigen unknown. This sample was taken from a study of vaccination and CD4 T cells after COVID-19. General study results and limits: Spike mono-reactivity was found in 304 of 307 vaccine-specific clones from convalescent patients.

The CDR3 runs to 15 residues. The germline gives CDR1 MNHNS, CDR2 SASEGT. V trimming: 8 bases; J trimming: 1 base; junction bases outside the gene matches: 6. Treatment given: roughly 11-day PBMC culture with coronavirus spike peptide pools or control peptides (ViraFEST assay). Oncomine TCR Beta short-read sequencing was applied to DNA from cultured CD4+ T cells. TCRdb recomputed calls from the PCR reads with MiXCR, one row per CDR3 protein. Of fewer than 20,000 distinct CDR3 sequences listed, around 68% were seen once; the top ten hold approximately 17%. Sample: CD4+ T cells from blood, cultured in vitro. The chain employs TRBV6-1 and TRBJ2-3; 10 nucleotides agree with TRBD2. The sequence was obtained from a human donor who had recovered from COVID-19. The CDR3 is CASGGLAGGTDTQYF. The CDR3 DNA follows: TGTGCCAGCGGCGGGCTAGCGGGGGGCACAGATACGCAGTATTTT.